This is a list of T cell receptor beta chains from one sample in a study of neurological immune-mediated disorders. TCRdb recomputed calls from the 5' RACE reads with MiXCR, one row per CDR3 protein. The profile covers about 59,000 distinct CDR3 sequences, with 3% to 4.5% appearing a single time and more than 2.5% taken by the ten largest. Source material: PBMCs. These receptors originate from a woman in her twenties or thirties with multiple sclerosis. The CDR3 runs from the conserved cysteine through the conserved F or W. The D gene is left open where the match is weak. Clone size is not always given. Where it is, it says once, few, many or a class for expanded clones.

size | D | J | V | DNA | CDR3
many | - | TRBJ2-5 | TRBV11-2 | TGTGCCAGCAGCCAAACCCTGTGGGAGACCCAGTACTTC | CASSQTLWETQYF
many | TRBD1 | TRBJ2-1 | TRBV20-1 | TGCAGTGCTAGAGGGACAGGGGTTAACAATGAGCAGTTCTTC | CSARGTGVNNEQFF
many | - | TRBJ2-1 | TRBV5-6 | TGTGCCAGCAGCTTGGCCGGGAATAACAATGAGCAGTTCTTC | CASSLAGNNNEQFF
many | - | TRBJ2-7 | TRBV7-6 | TGTGCCAGCAGCTTATGGGCAGGGCAAAACTCCTACGAGCAGTACTTC | CASSLWAGQNSYEQYF
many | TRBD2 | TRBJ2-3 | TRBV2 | TGTGCCAGCACCCTCCGGCGGGGACTAGCGGGAGGAGATTTT | CASTLRRGLAGGDF
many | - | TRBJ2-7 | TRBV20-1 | TGCAGTGCTACCGAGGGGCCGCTCTACGAGCAGTACTTC | CSATEGPLYEQYF
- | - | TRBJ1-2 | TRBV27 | TGTGCCAGCAGATTACAGGGTTTTTCTGGCTACACCTTC | CASRLQGFSGYTF
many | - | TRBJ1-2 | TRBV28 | TGTGCCAGCAGTTTTAAGGGCCGGTATGGCTACACCTTC | CASSFKGRYGYTF
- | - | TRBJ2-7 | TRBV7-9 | TGTGCCAGCACGGGGAAGCTGGACTACGAGCAGTACTTC | CASTGKLDYEQYF
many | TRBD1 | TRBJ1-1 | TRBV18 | TGTGCCAGCTCACCGGAAAGAACAGGGGAAACTGAAGCTTTCTTT | CASSPERTGETEAFF
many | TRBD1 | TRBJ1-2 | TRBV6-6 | TGTGCCAGCAGTAGGACAGGAAGGGGCTACACCTTC | CASSRTGRGYTF
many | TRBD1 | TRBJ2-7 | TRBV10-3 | TGTGCCATCAGGGGGACAGGGGGCCCAACTTACGAGCAGTACTTC | CAIRGTGGPTYEQYF
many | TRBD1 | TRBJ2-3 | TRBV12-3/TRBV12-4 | TGTGCCAGCAGGCGAGGGGGCCGCGATACGCAGTATTTT | CASRRGGRDTQYF
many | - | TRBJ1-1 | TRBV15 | TGTGCCACCAGCAGAGATCGGGGTGGCACTGAAGCTTTCTTT | CATSRDRGGTEAFF
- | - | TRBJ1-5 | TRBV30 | TGTGCCTGGAGTGGGGGCAGCCATCAGCCCCAGCATTTT | CAWSGGSHQPQHF
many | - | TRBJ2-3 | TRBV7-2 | TGTGCCAGCAGCTTATCGCCTGGCACAGATACGCAGTATTTT | CASSLSPGTDTQYF
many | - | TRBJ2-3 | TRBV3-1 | TGTGCCAGCAGCCAAGTGGGCGTTTCGCAGTATTTT | CASSQVGVSQYF
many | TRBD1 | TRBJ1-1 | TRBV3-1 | TGTGCCAGCAGCCACGGACAGGGCACTGAAGCTTTCTTT | CASSHGQGTEAFF
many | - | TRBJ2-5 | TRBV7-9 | TGTGCCAGCAGCTTCGCAGAGACCCAGTACTTC | CASSFAETQYF
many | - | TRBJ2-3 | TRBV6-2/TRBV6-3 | TGTGCCAGCAGTGAACTATCCAAGCAGTATTTT | CASSELSKQYF
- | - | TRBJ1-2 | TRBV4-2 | TGTGCCAGCAGCCAAGGGGAAAGGGTAGACGGCTACACCTTC | CASSQGERVDGYTF
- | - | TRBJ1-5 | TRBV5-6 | TGTGCCAGCAGCCCGGGAGAGAATCAGCCCCAGAATTTT | CASSPGENQPQNF
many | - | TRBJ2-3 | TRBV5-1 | TGCGCCAGCAGGTCCTATCCGAGCACAGATACGCAGTATTTT | CASRSYPSTDTQYF
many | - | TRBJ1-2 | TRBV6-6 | TGTGCCAGCAGTTCCGGGTCCATCTATGGCTACACCTTC | CASSSGSIYGYTF
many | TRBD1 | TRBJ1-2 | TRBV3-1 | TGTGCCAGCAGCCCGACAGGGGTACGAGGTGGCTACACCTTC | CASSPTGVRGGYTF
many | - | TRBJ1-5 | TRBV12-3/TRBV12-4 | TGTGCCAGCAGTTTAGGCAATCAGCCCCAGCATTTT | CASSLGNQPQHF
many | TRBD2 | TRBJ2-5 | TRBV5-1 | TGCGCCAGCAGCTCGGGACTAGCGGGGGCCTTGCAAGAGACCCAGTACTTC | CASSSGLAGALQETQYF
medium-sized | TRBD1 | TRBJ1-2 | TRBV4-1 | TGCGCCAGCAGCCAAGATGATGGGACAGGGGGCGGCTACACCTTC | CASSQDDGTGGGYTF
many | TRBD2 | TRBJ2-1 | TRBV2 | TGTGCCAGCATAGCGGGGACTAGCGGAGACAATGAGCAGTTCTTC | CASIAGTSGDNEQFF